This T cell receptor beta chain was sequenced for a study of blood T cell repertoires in COVID-19 (TCRdb year 2020). Regarding the study in general: Collaborator samples came from the United States, Italy and Spain and covered acute and convalescent phases of COVID-19. The material from the prospective study consisted of cDNA or gDNA derived from T cells, B-cell-depleted T cells, or PBMCs. Samples came from the ongoing ImmuneRACE study (first 160 participants) plus 1,254 subjects from 6 global collaborators. Where available, HLA class I and class II types were obtained from metadata supplied by the sample provider rather than from assay-based typing. Deeply sampled blood TCRbeta repertoires from subjects exposed to, actively infected with, or recovered from COVID-19 were included in the dataset. A de-identified subject ID, COVID-19 status, age in years and sex were almost always included in the sample metadata. The repertoires were released in a freely available public database meant as a resource for research on the immune response to SARS-CoV-2.

This clone has only one observation. What antigen it recognizes has not been identified. Base-call qualities are not available, and no considerably larger clone is one nucleotide away. TCRbeta CDR3 regions were amplified from genomic DNA using the immunoSEQ Assay, a bias-controlled multiplex PCR. In the paper's pipeline: Within the assay, amplification of reference gene primers was used to estimate how many nucleated cells each sample contained. To quantify the absolute abundance of each unique TCRbeta CDR3 rearrangement, sequence reads were collapsed and filtered. For each sample, productive Simpson clonality was calculated as the square root of Simpson's diversity index across productive rearrangements. TCRdb re-hosts the immuneACCESS table, in-frame sequences only. Its copies lack some clones; in the studies checked, an unresolved V gene accounts for under half of them, and the cause for the rest is not known. V, J and clone size are taken as reported in that table, and D and trimming were inferred from the DNA itself. The sample includes around 120,000 clones, with 70% to 90% observed a single time. More than 2% of the sample goes to the ten largest clones.

From its cysteine to its phenylalanine, the CDR3 spans 13 amino acids. Only the CDR3 region is kept as DNA, spanning 39 bases read in frame from base 1. V sheds 3 bases and J sheds 6 bases, leaving 11 bases between their ends. Looking up the germline V gene yields CDR1 KGHDR and CDR2 SFDVKD. Overall results and qualifications from the work: Clinical and demographic metadata were provided uncurated, with the amount varying by source and participant.

Collaborating institutions collected whole blood in K2EDTA tubes following their own protocols. For TCRbeta analysis, collaborators shipped samples in one of three forms: frozen whole blood, isolated PBMCs, or DNA extracted from either of those sample types. This receptor was obtained from a human donor in a cohort sampled during active COVID-19. Sequencing was performed on peripheral blood. Recombination connected TRBV24-1 to TRBJ2-7, with the D gene too uncertain to name. In nucleotide form, the sequence is TGTGCCACCAGTGATCCGCTGGTCAGCGAGCAGTACTTC. Translation gives CATSDPLVSEQYF.